A selection of T cell receptor beta chains follows, all from one sample in a study of spatial heterogeneity in lung cancer. Each CDR3 protein is one row after TCRdb ran MiXCR on the 5' RACE reads. Among under 15,000 distinct CDR3 sequences listed, more than 3% were seen once. The specimen was lung tumor tissue, collected at surgery. Source of these receptors: a male donor with early-stage non-small cell lung cancer. Each CDR3 is given with its conserved first and last residue. Each record gives: clone size, CDR3 length, D gene, V gene, J gene, CDR3 protein, CDR3 DNA. D genes are given only for firm matches. Size is stated for part of the rows, as once, few or many counts, or as a class when the clone is expanded.

clone_size: medium-sized; cdr3_length: 12; d_call: .; v_call: TRBV4-1; j_call: TRBJ2-7; cdr3_aa: CASSQEGNEQYF; cdr3_nt: TGCGCCAGCAGCCAAGAAGGCAACGAGCAGTACTTC
clone_size: many; cdr3_length: 16; d_call: .; v_call: TRBV5-1; j_call: TRBJ2-1; cdr3_aa: CASSDERRGGYNEQFF; cdr3_nt: TGCGCCAGCAGCGATGAGCGGCGGGGTGGTTACAATGAGCAGTTCTTC
clone_size: .; cdr3_length: 13; d_call: .; v_call: TRBV6-1; j_call: TRBJ1-1; cdr3_aa: CASRESFYTEAFF; cdr3_nt: TGTGCCAGCAGGGAAAGTTTTTACACTGAAGCTTTCTTT
clone_size: medium-sized; cdr3_length: 14; d_call: .; v_call: TRBV7-6; j_call: TRBJ1-6; cdr3_aa: CASSLALNNSPLHF; cdr3_nt: TGTGCCAGCAGCTTAGCGCTCAATAATTCACCCCTCCACTTT
clone_size: medium-sized; cdr3_length: 12; d_call: .; v_call: TRBV10-1; j_call: TRBJ2-2; cdr3_aa: CASSEGGGELFF; cdr3_nt: TGCGCCAGCAGTGAGGGTGGCGGGGAGCTGTTTTTT
clone_size: few; cdr3_length: 16; d_call: .; v_call: TRBV5-1; j_call: TRBJ2-2; cdr3_aa: CASSLEAAENTGELFF; cdr3_nt: TGCGCCAGCAGCTTGGAGGCAGCCGAGAACACCGGGGAGCTGTTTTTT
clone_size: many; cdr3_length: 15; d_call: .; v_call: TRBV29-1; j_call: TRBJ2-6; cdr3_aa: CSVVSDTSGANVLTF; cdr3_nt: TGCAGCGTTGTTAGTGACACCTCTGGGGCCAACGTCCTGACTTTC
clone_size: many; cdr3_length: 14; d_call: .; v_call: TRBV27; j_call: TRBJ2-3; cdr3_aa: CASSLQGFTDTQYF; cdr3_nt: TGTGCCAGCAGTTTACAGGGATTCACAGATACGCAGTATTTT
clone_size: many; cdr3_length: 15; d_call: .; v_call: TRBV7-2; j_call: TRBJ1-6; cdr3_aa: CASSEIGGQGSPLHF; cdr3_nt: TGTGCCAGCAGCGAGATCGGGGGGCAAGGTTCACCCCTCCACTTT
clone_size: many; cdr3_length: 13; d_call: .; v_call: TRBV20-1; j_call: TRBJ2-2; cdr3_aa: CSAREGSTGELFF; cdr3_nt: TGCAGTGCTAGGGAGGGATCCACCGGGGAGCTGTTTTTT
clone_size: once; cdr3_length: 17; d_call: TRBD1; v_call: TRBV6-6; j_call: TRBJ1-5; cdr3_aa: CASRGKGQEFVNQPQHF; cdr3_nt: TGTGCCAGCAGAGGCAAGGGACAGGAGTTCGTGAATCAGCCCCAGCATTTT
clone_size: many; cdr3_length: 16; d_call: TRBD1; v_call: TRBV5-1; j_call: TRBJ1-4; cdr3_aa: CASSLNSRDSNEKLFF; cdr3_nt: TGCGCCAGCAGCTTGAACAGTCGGGACAGTAATGAAAAACTGTTTTTT
clone_size: few; cdr3_length: 14; d_call: .; v_call: TRBV11-2; j_call: TRBJ2-2; cdr3_aa: CASSLNLNTGELFF; cdr3_nt: TGTGCCAGCAGCTTAAATCTCAACACCGGGGAGCTGTTTTTT
clone_size: many; cdr3_length: 16; d_call: .; v_call: TRBV4-1; j_call: TRBJ1-4; cdr3_aa: CASSQVRYRKNEKLFF; cdr3_nt: TGCGCCAGCAGCCAAGTTAGGTACAGGAAAAACGAAAAACTGTTTTTT
clone_size: medium-sized; cdr3_length: 13; d_call: .; v_call: TRBV10-3; j_call: TRBJ1-5; cdr3_aa: CAIGDSLGEPQHF; cdr3_nt: TGTGCCATCGGAGACAGCCTCGGCGAGCCCCAGCATTTT
clone_size: many; cdr3_length: 14; d_call: TRBD2; v_call: TRBV20-1; j_call: TRBJ2-7; cdr3_aa: CSARPAASGNEQYF; cdr3_nt: TGCAGTGCTAGGCCTGCCGCTAGCGGAAACGAGCAGTACTTC
clone_size: many; cdr3_length: 15; d_call: .; v_call: TRBV2; j_call: TRBJ2-2; cdr3_aa: CASSVARANTGELFF; cdr3_nt: TGTGCCAGCAGCGTAGCCAGGGCGAACACCGGGGAGCTGTTTTTT
clone_size: many; cdr3_length: 15; d_call: .; v_call: TRBV18; j_call: TRBJ2-5; cdr3_aa: CASSPPEGARETQYF; cdr3_nt: TGTGCCAGCTCACCACCAGAAGGGGCACGGGAGACCCAGTACTTC
clone_size: few; cdr3_length: 17; d_call: TRBD1; v_call: TRBV3-1; j_call: TRBJ2-6; cdr3_aa: CASSLGTGNSGANVLTF; cdr3_nt: TGTGCCAGCAGCCTTGGGACAGGAAACTCTGGGGCCAACGTCCTGACTTTC
clone_size: .; cdr3_length: 15; d_call: .; v_call: TRBV4-3; j_call: TRBJ1-4; cdr3_aa: CASSQSGRLNEKLFF; cdr3_nt: TGCGCCAGCAGCCAATCAGGGCGCCTGAATGAAAAACTGTTTTTT
clone_size: many; cdr3_length: 16; d_call: TRBD1; v_call: TRBV7-2; j_call: TRBJ2-1; cdr3_aa: CASSLAPTGGTNEQFF; cdr3_nt: TGTGCCAGCAGCTTAGCGCCGACAGGGGGGACGAATGAGCAGTTCTTC
clone_size: many; cdr3_length: 12; d_call: .; v_call: TRBV20-1; j_call: TRBJ2-7; cdr3_aa: CSVRGFFYEQYF; cdr3_nt: TGCAGTGTTAGAGGGTTCTTCTACGAGCAGTACTTC
clone_size: many; cdr3_length: 15; d_call: TRBD1; v_call: TRBV5-4; j_call: TRBJ2-3; cdr3_aa: CASELRDRGTDTQYF; cdr3_nt: TGTGCCAGCGAACTCCGGGACAGGGGGACAGATACGCAGTATTTT